Shown below are 6 T cell receptor beta chains from a single sample sequenced in a study of blood T cells in healthy people across ages. For the second PCR, which ran for about 7 to 12 cycles, a sample-barcoded 5' primer and a J-beta primer mix were used. Each CDR3 protein is one row after TCRdb ran MiXCR on the 5' RACE reads. In the table there are about 1.8 million distinct CDR3 sequences, 49% of which are singletons. Source material: blood. The receptors were sampled from a woman aged 40 to 55 in good health.

This clonotype was picked up a small number of times. The rearrangement joins TRBV4-1 to TRBJ1-2; D is uncertain. V was trimmed by 0 bases and J by 3 bases, leaving 11 bases between them. CDR3 length: 15 amino acids. Looked up from germline, CDR1 is MGHRA and CDR2 is YSYEKL. In DNA, the CDR3 is TGCGCCAGCAGCCAAGATCTACCAGGCCACTATGGCTACACCTTC. This translates into CASSQDLPGHYGYTF.

This rearrangement joins TRBV11-1 to TRBJ1-5, with 7 bases fitting TRBD1. Germline V lookup: CDR1 SGHAT, CDR2 FQDESV (reference sequence). Trimming removed 1 base from V and 6 bases from J; junction bases left unmatched: 3. The CDR3 is made up of 14 amino acids. The CDR3 bases are TGTGCCAGCAGCTTAGACAGGGGACCTCAGCCCCAGCATTTT. Translated: CASSLDRGPQPQHF.

V and J are TRBV4-3 and TRBJ2-1; TRBD2 might be the D (5 bases). Germline lookup yields CDR1 LGHNA and CDR2 YSLEER. The V and J ends lost 0 bases and 2 bases respectively, with 8 bases between them. This CDR3 region has 15 residues. This CDR3 reads CASSQEPGTYNEQFF. The CDR3 nucleotides are TGCGCCAGCAGCCAAGAACCGGGGACCTACAATGAGCAGTTCTTC.

In its sample, this clonotype was seen a few times. V usage is TRBV7-2 and J usage is TRBJ2-7; D perhaps matches TRBD1 (5 bases). The J call may not be correct, given that the DNA end is closer to TRBJ2-5. The germline gives CDR1 SGHTA, CDR2 FQGNSA. This CDR3 spans 15 amino acids. The CDR3 spells CASSSYSGSRETQYF. CDR3 bases: TGTGCCAGCAGCTCGTACTCAGGGTCGCGAGAGACCCAGTACTTC.

This rearrangement joins TRBV20-1 to TRBJ2-7; a weak D match, TRBD2 (6 bases). The germline CDR1 and CDR2 sequences are DFQATT and SNEGSKA (reference sequence). V was pared by 6 bases and J by 7 bases, with 16 bases between. The CDR3 spans 12 residues. The CDR3 region is CSANRDFREQYF. The DNA of the CDR3 is TGCAGTGCCAACCGGGACTTTAGGGAGCAGTACTTC.

Comment on this clonotype: The junction does not match germline at one end; this may be a read error. This sequence joins TRBV29-1 and TRBJ2-6; D is undetermined. The CDR3 sequence is 13 residues long. Germline CDR1 is SQVTM and CDR2 is ANQGSEA. CDR3 sequence reads: CSVRLSGTNVLTF. CDR3 DNA sequence: TGCAGCGTTCGTCTCTCTGGGACCAACGTCCTGACTTTC.